The 32 T cell receptor beta chains listed next were all sequenced from one sample in a study of OX40 agonist ivuxolimab in advanced cancers. Sequenced by immunoSEQ multiplex PCR; TCRdb stores in-frame clones only, minus some. The table lists around 70,000 clones, roughly 87% of them singletons. Sequenced material: CD4+ or CD8+ T cells sorted from blood, taken in a trial of the OX40 agonist ivuxolimab. Receptor source: an adult with an advanced solid tumor such as melanoma, head and neck, liver or kidney cancer.

This clone was detected only a few times. V usage is TRBV2 and J usage is TRBJ1-5; the D is unclear. Germline CDR1 reads SNHLY; CDR2 reads FYNNEI. This CDR3 has 13 amino acids. The V gene lost 7 bases and the J gene lost 6 bases, with 13 bases spanning the gap. Here the CDR3 reads CASTAAVRQPQHF. The CDR3 bases are TGTGCCAGCACGGCGGCAGTACGTCAGCCCCAGCATTTT.

The chain is built from TRBV30 and TRBJ1-2; D is ambiguous. There are 14 residues in the CDR3. Trimming stripped 1 base from V and 1 base from J, with 10 bases between. In germline, CDR1 is GTSNPN, CDR2 SVGIG (reference sequence). DNA of the CDR3: TGTGCCTGGAGTGCTGAAGTTGTTAACTATGGCTACACCTTC. Translated: CAWSAEVVNYGYTF.

This chain joins TRBV7-2 and TRBJ2-2; 9 bases agree with TRBD1. J lost 5 bases, V lost 5 bases, and 12 bases had no gene match. Per the germline V gene, CDR1 is SGHTA and CDR2 is FQGNSA. The CDR3 is 17 amino acids. This chain's CDR3 is CASSVLAGTGKTGELFF. The DNA for the CDR3 is TGTGCCAGCAGCGTACTGGCCGGGACAGGGAAGACCGGGGAGCTGTTTTTT.

The chain links TRBV5-1 to TRBJ2-7; TRBD1 agrees at 7 bases. Germline-derived CDR1 and CDR2 are SGHRS and YFSETQ. V lost 0 bases and J lost 0; bases outside the gene matches: 6. The CDR3 is 16 amino acids. The CDR3 loop reads CASSLATGPVSYEQYF. The CDR3 nucleotides read TGCGCCAGCAGCTTGGCGACAGGGCCCGTCTCCTACGAGCAGTACTTC.

The chain is built from TRBV7-8 and TRBJ1-1, with D uncertain. Trimming shortened V by 2 bases and J by 8 bases, and 6 bases separated the two germline ends. Germline CDR1 reads SGHVS; CDR2 reads FQNEAQ. The CDR3 extends over 11 amino acids. Here the CDR3 DNA reads TGTGCCAGCAGCTTATTGGAAGAAGCTTTCTTT. Its protein is CASSLLEEAFF.

The V and J genes are TRBV28 and TRBJ2-1, with D possibly TRBD2 on 5 matching bases. CDR1 is MDHEN and CDR2 is SYDVKM in the germline V gene. This CDR3 has 19 residues. V was shortened by 6 bases and J by 4 bases, with 28 bases between the two germline ends. The CDR3 protein is CASSGSRGIGPVWYNEQFF. CDR3 in DNA: TGTGCCAGCAGCGGCTCTCGGGGTATAGGGCCCGTCTGGTACAATGAGCAGTTCTTC.

This clone was seen once. J is TRBJ1-2 and V is TRBV5-5, with a tentative D call TRBD1 (5 bases). CDR3 size: 15 residues. Per the germline V gene, CDR1 is SGHKS and CDR2 is YYEKEE (reference sequence). V gave up 4 bases and J gave up 3 bases, with 16 bases separating them. CDR3 in amino acids: CASSPRGVTDYGYTF. The CDR3 DNA is TGTGCCAGCAGCCCCAGAGGGGTAACGGACTATGGCTACACCTTC.

The CDR3 protein is CASSQQSSYNSPLHF. In DNA form, the CDR3 reads TGCGCCAGCAGTCAACAGAGCTCCTATAATTCACCCCTCCACTTT. The chain combines TRBV10-2 with TRBJ1-6; D is undetermined. CDR3 length: 15 amino acids. Germline CDR1 and CDR2: WSHSY and SAAADI. V lost 5 bases and J lost 0, with 8 bases in between.

The chain couples TRBV5-1 to TRBJ1-5, with 7 bases matching TRBD1. J lost 1 base, V lost 2 bases, and 3 bases had no gene match. Germline CDR1 SGHRS, CDR2 YFSETQ. The CDR3 length is 15 residues. The CDR3 sequence is CASSFGDSSNQPQHF. The DNA of the CDR3 is TGCGCCAGCAGCTTTGGGGACAGCAGCAATCAGCCCCAGCATTTT.

This rearrangement joins TRBV5-1 to TRBJ2-4; 8 nucleotides line up with TRBD1. The CDR3 spans 17 residues. Germline V gives CDR1 SGHRS, CDR2 YFSETQ. V shed 3 bases, J shed 1 base, and the junction held 9 bases outside the gene matches. CDR3 sequence (DNA): TGCGCCAGCAGCTCCGAAGGGGGACAGGTTGCCAAAAACATTCAGTACTTC. It translates to CASSSEGGQVAKNIQYF. Variable domain in full (rest from reference TRBV5-1 and TRBJ2-4): KAGVTQTPRYLIKTRGQQVTLSCSPISGHRSVSWYQQTPGQGLQFLFEYFSETQRNKGNFPGRFSGRQFSNSRSEMNVSTLELGDSALYLCASSSEGGQVAKNIQYFGAGTRLSVL.

Worth noting for this clone: The germline gene is not matched at one end of the junction; a read error may be the cause. The rearrangement links TRBV7-7 to TRBJ2-5; 7 bases align to TRBD1. CDR3 length equals 14 residues. Germline V gives CDR1 SSHAT, CDR2 FNYEAQ (reference sequence). The CDR3 DNA is TGTGCTAGCAGCCCCGGGACAGCACAAGAGACCCAGTACTTC. Its translation: CASSPGTAQETQYF.

V is TRBV27 and J is TRBJ1-2; weak D call: TRBD1 (5 bases). V lost 0 bases to trimming and J lost 6 bases, with 8 bases between them. This CDR3 spans 13 amino acids. Germline V gene sequence: CDR1 MNHEY, CDR2 SMNVEV (reference sequence). In DNA, the CDR3 is TGTGCCAGCAGTTTATCTTGGGGGAATGGCTACACCTTC. It translates to CASSLSWGNGYTF.

V gene TRBV7-8 combines with J gene TRBJ2-7; D tentatively reads TRBD1 or TRBD2 (5 bases each). The CDR3 length is 14 residues. With 3 bases removed from V and 0 bases from J, the gap between germline ends came to 9 bases. Germline CDR1 is SGHVS and CDR2 is FQNEAQ. CDR3 bases: TGTGCCAGCAGCTTCCGGGACCACTCCTACGAGCAGTACTTC. Translation: CASSFRDHSYEQYF.

The chain has TRBV19 and TRBJ2-6; tentative D call: TRBD2 (5 bases). Germline values: CDR1 LNHDA, CDR2 SQIVND (reference sequence). The V gene lost 9 bases and the J gene lost 0 bases, with 15 bases spanning the gap. The length of the CDR3 is 16 residues. CDR3 region: CASGAAVNSGANVLTF. Written as DNA, the CDR3 is TGTGCCAGCGGCGCAGCGGTAAACTCTGGGGCCAACGTCCTGACTTTC.

V and J are TRBV10-3 and TRBJ2-1; TRBD2 aligns across 11 bases. This CDR3 contains 15 residues. V gave up 3 bases and J gave up 7 bases; unmatched junction bases: 5. CDR1 is ENHRY, CDR2 SYGVKD, per germline. The CDR3 loop reads CAISDSGGASNEQFF. CDR3 bases: TGTGCCATCAGTGATAGCGGGGGGGCCTCGAATGAGCAGTTCTTC.

This chain uses TRBV5-1 with TRBJ1-2, with D unresolved. The V and J ends lost 3 bases and 4 bases respectively, with 16 bases between them. The CDR3 totals 15 residues. The V gene's germline CDR1 is SGHRS and CDR2 YFSETQ. The CDR3 sequence: CASSSDPSGLYGYTF. CDR3 coding DNA: TGCGCCAGCAGCTCAGACCCGTCGGGTCTCTATGGCTACACCTTC.

This clone was seen only a few times. In DNA, the CDR3 is TGTGCCAGCAGAGGGAGTACAGGGAGCAATTCACCCCTCCACTTT. Its translation is CASRGSTGSNSPLHF. The gene calls are TRBV27 and TRBJ1-6, with a tentative D call TRBD1 (6 bases). The CDR3 contains 15 residues. Trimming pared 6 bases from V and 7 bases from J, leaving 16 bases between. The germline V gene encodes CDR1 MNHEY and CDR2 SMNVEV (reference sequence).

This chain links TRBV2 with TRBJ2-7; 7 bases fit TRBD2. Trimming removed 6 bases from V and 6 bases from J; junction bases left unmatched: 2. The germline gives CDR1 SNHLY, CDR2 FYNNEI. This CDR3 comprises 11 residues. This CDR3 is CASRWEGEQYF. CDR3 sequence (DNA): TGTGCCAGCAGGTGGGAGGGCGAGCAGTACTTC.

This chain links TRBV11-3 with TRBJ2-3; 7 bases align to TRBD2. V was clipped by 3 bases and J by 5 bases; unmatched bases: 11. The CDR3 is made up of 16 amino acids. The germline CDR1 and CDR2 sequences are SGHNT and YENEEA. CDR3 residues: CASSLGLSGVGDTQYF. The DNA of the CDR3 is TGTGCCAGCAGCTTGGGCCTCAGCGGGGTGGGAGATACGCAGTATTTT.

This clone was picked up a small number of times. The chain employs TRBV20-1 and TRBJ2-7, with D unclear. V was clipped by 0 bases and J by 7 bases, with 4 bases between them. This CDR3 spans 10 amino acids. In germline, CDR1 is DFQATT, CDR2 SNEGSKA (reference sequence). The CDR3 nucleotides are TGCAGTGCTAGAGATGAAGAGCAGTACTTC. Translating gives CSARDEEQYF.

This chain connects TRBV7-2 to TRBJ2-1, with 10 nucleotides matching TRBD2. Germline V gene sequence: CDR1 SGHTA, CDR2 FQGNSA. This CDR3 is built from 18 residues. Germline trimming cut 4 bases from V and 3 bases from J; bases unmatched to any gene: 12. This CDR3 reads CASSSVRLAGGIYNEQFF. CDR3 DNA sequence: TGTGCCAGCAGCTCCGTCCGTTTAGCGGGAGGTATCTACAATGAGCAGTTCTTC.

CDR3 nucleotide sequence: TGTGCCAGCAGCTTGGACGGGAACTATGGCTACACCTTC. Its translation is CASSLDGNYGYTF. The V call is TRBV5-4, the J call TRBJ1-2; the D is unclear. CDR1 is SGHNT and CDR2 is YYREEE in the germline V gene (reference sequence). With 0 bases removed from V and 2 bases from J, the gap between germline ends came to 5 bases. This CDR3 contains 13 residues.

The V call is TRBV19, the J call TRBJ1-1; 12 bases match TRBD1. Looked up from germline, CDR1 is LNHDA and CDR2 is SQIVND (reference sequence). Trimming removed 9 bases from V and 2 bases from J; junction bases left unmatched: 7. CDR3 length equals 15 residues. The CDR3 DNA sequence: TGTGCCAGCCCCGGGGACAGGGGGCAAAACACTGAAGCTTTCTTT. It yields the protein CASPGDRGQNTEAFF.

Only a few counts were recorded for this clone. This chain uses TRBV28 with TRBJ1-5; D gene ambiguous. The germline V gene has CDR1 MDHEN and CDR2 SYDVKM. Trimming shortened V by 5 bases and J by 9 bases, and 8 bases separated the two germline ends. This CDR3 spans 11 amino acids. In DNA form, the CDR3 reads TGTGCCAGCAGTCTTGACTGGCCCCAGCATTTT. As protein: CASSLDWPQHF.

This chain uses TRBV6-5 with TRBJ2-7; either TRBD1 or TRBD2 may fit D (5 bases each). Looked up from germline, CDR1 is MNHEY and CDR2 is SVGAGI. The ends were cut back, 8 bases at V and 2 bases at J, with 16 bases in the middle. This CDR3 spans 14 amino acids. CDR3 bases: TGTGCCAGCCTAGACGAGAGGGGAACCTACGAGCAGTACTTC. This sequence encodes CASLDERGTYEQYF.

The chain carries TRBV4-1 and TRBJ2-7, with D possibly being TRBD1 (5 bases). V was clipped by 4 bases and J by 9 bases, with 22 bases between them. The germline V gene has CDR1 MGHRA and CDR2 YSYEKL. The CDR3 is 15 amino acids. CDR3 bases: TGCGCCAGCAGCCCTTTTCCAGGGTCTGGGTCAGGGCAGTACTTC. Its protein product is CASSPFPGSGSGQYF.

The chain has TRBV7-6 and TRBJ1-1, with D unclear. The V gene's germline CDR1 is SGHVS and CDR2 FNYEAQ. The ends were cut back, 1 base at V and 1 base at J, with 4 bases in the middle. The CDR3 spans 13 residues. CDR3: CASSLGRNTEAFF. As DNA, the CDR3 is TGTGCCAGCAGCTTAGGACGGAACACTGAAGCTTTCTTT.

This chain joins TRBV6-1 and TRBJ2-7, with D possibly being TRBD2 (5 bases). CDR1 and CDR2 from the germline V gene are MNHNS and SASEGT. Trimming removed 2 bases at V and 1 base at J, with 6 bases between. The CDR3 totals 13 residues. CDR3 nucleotide sequence: TGTGCCAGCAGTGAATCGGGATCCTACGAGCAGTACTTC. It encodes CASSESGSYEQYF.

The rearrangement uses TRBV5-1 and TRBJ2-5; D is undetermined. CDR3 length equals 15 residues. Germline-derived CDR1 and CDR2 are SGHRS and YFSETQ. V shed 6 bases and J shed 3 bases, with 18 bases lying between them. CDR3 nucleotides: TGCGCCAGCAACCATCTTGGGGTTACAGAAGAGACCCAGTACTTC. Its protein is CASNHLGVTEETQYF.

The chain recombines TRBV5-4 with TRBJ1-2; D remains ambiguous. The CDR3 sequence is 14 residues long. Trimming left V 3 bases short and J 2 bases short, with 11 bases between. CDR1 is SGHNT, CDR2 YYREEE, per germline (reference sequence). The chain's CDR3 is CASSSQGGNYGYTF. CDR3 in DNA: TGTGCCAGCAGCTCCCAAGGTGGGAACTATGGCTACACCTTC. Supplemented by reference TRBV5-4 and TRBJ1-2, the full variable domain reads ETGVTQSPTHLIKTRGQQVTLRCSSQSGHNTVSWYQQALGQGPQFIFQYYREEENGRGNFPPRFSGLQFPNYSSELNVNALELDDSALYLCASSSQGGNYGYTFGSGTRLTVV.

The rearrangement joins TRBV6-5 to TRBJ1-1; no clear D. Trimming pared 7 bases from V and 4 bases from J, leaving 7 bases between. The length of the CDR3 is 11 residues. CDR1 is MNHEY, CDR2 SVGAGI, per germline. The CDR3 DNA follows: TGTGCCAGCAACAAAGGCACTGAAGCTTTCTTT. It encodes CASNKGTEAFF.

This chain joins TRBV4-2 and TRBJ1-3; D gene unclear. V lost 2 bases, J lost 1 base, and 6 bases lay in between. Germline V lookup: CDR1 LGHNA, CDR2 YNFKEQ. There are 14 residues in the CDR3. The CDR3 protein is CASSQPLSGNTIYF. The CDR3 DNA follows: TGTGCCAGCAGCCAACCCTTATCTGGAAACACCATATATTTT.